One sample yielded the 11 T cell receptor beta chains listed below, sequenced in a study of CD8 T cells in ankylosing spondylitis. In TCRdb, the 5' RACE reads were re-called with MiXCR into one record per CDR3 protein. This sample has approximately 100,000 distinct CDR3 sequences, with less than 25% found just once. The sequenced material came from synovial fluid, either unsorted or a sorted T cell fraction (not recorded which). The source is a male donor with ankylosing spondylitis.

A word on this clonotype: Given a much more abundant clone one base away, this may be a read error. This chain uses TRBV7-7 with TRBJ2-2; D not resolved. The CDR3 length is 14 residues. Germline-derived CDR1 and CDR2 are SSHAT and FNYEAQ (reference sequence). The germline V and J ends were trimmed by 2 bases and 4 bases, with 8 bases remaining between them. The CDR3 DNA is TGTGCCAGCAGCTTACTAGACCTCACCGGGGAGCTGTTTTTT. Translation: CASSLLDLTGELFF.

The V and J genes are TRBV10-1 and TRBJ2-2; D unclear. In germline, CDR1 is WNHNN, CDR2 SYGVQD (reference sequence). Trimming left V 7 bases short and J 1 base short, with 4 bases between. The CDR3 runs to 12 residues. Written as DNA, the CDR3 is TGCGCCAGCAACCAGAACACCGGGGAGCTGTTTTTT. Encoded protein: CASNQNTGELFF.

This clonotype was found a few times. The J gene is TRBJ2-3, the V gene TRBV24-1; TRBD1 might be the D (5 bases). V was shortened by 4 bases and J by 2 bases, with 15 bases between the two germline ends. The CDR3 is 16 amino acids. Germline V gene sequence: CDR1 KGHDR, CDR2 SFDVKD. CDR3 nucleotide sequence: TGTGCCACCAGTGACCTCGCAGGGTGGAACACAGATACGCAGTATTTT. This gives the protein CATSDLAGWNTDTQYF.

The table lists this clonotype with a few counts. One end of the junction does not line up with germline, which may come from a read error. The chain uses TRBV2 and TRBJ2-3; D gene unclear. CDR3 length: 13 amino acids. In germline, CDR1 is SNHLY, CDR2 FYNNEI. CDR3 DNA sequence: TGTGCCAGCAGCGAAGGATTGGGAGATACGCAGTATTTT. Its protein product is CASSEGLGDTQYF.

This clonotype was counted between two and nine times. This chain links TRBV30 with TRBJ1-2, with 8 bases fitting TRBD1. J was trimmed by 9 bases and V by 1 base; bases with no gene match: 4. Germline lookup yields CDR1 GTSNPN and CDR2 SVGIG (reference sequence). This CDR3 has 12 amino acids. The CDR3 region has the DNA TGTGCCTGGAGTGGGACAGGGATGAGCTACACCTTC. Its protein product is CAWSGTGMSYTF.

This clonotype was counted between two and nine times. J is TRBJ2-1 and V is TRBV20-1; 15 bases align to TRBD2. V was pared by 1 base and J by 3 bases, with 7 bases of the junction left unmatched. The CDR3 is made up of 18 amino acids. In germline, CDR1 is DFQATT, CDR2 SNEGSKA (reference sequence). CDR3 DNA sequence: TGCAGTGCTAGAGCGGGACTAGCGGGAGGCCGCATCTACAATGAGCAGTTCTTC. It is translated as CSARAGLAGGRIYNEQFF.

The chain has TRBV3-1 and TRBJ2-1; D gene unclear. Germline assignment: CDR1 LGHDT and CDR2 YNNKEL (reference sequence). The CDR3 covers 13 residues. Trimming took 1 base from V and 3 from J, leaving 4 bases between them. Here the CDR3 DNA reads TGTGCCAGCAGCCAAGCCTTCTACAATGAGCAGTTCTTC. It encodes CASSQAFYNEQFF.

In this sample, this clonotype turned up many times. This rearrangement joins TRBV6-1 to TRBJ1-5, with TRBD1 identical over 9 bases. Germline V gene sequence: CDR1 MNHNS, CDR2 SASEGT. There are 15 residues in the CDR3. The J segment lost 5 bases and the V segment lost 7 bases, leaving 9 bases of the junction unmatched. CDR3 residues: CASTRDRVPDQPQHF. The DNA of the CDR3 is TGTGCCAGCACCCGGGACAGGGTACCCGATCAGCCCCAGCATTTT.

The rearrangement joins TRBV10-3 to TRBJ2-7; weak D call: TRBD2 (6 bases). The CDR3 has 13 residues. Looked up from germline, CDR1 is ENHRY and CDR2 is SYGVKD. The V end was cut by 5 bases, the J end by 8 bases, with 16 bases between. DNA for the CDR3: TGTGCCATCAGTACTCCGGGACTCGTCAAGCAGTACGTC. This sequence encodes CAISTPGLVKQYV.

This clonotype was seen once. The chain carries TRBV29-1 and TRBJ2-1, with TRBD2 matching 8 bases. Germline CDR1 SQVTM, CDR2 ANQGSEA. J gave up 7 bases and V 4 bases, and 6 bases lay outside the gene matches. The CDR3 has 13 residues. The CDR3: CSVGVLAENEQFF. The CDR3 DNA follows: TGCAGCGTTGGGGTACTAGCGGAGAATGAGCAGTTCTTC.

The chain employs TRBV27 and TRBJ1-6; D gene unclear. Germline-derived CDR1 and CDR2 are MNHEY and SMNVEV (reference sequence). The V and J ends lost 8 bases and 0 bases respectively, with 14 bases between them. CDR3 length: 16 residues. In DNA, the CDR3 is TGTGCCAGCGGCGTCTCTTGGAGCTCCTATAATTCACCCCTCCACTTT. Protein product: CASGVSWSSYNSPLHF.